A single sample is the source of the 15 T cell receptor beta chains below, sequenced in a study of blood T cell repertoires in COVID-19. Produced via immunoSEQ multiplex PCR; TCRdb's table is partial and in-frame only. This table has 290,000 or so clones, 80% to 95% appearing once. The material sequenced was PBMCs or T cells enriched from blood (not recorded which). The receptors originated from a woman between 25 and 40 years old who had recovered from COVID-19.

CDR3 sequence reads: CASSRDREAYEQYF. CDR3 nucleotide sequence: TGTGCCAGCAGCCGGGACAGGGAGGCCTACGAGCAGTACTTC. The chain recombines TRBV28 with TRBJ2-7, with TRBD1 matching over 9 bases. Germline V gives CDR1 MDHEN, CDR2 SYDVKM. V dropped 6 bases and J dropped 2; count of bases not matched to a gene: 5. The CDR3 consists of 14 residues.

The chain joins TRBV2 to TRBJ1-6; D ambiguous. CDR1 SNHLY and CDR2 FYNNEI come from the germline V gene. The CDR3 has 13 residues. Trimming took off 7 bases at V and 8 bases at J, with 12 bases between the two ends. The CDR3 sequence is CASTLTRDSPLHF. The CDR3 region has the DNA TGTGCCAGCACCCTAACTCGAGATTCACCCCTCCACTTT.

V and J are TRBV21-1 and TRBJ2-2; TRBD2 is the table's D call, not checked against the DNA. TRBV21-1 is termed a pseudogene. CDR3 size: 20 residues. The CDR3 region has the DNA TGTGCCAGCAGCAAAGACGGACTAGCGGGAGGGCGAGGGGACACCGGGGAGCTGTTTTTT. Translating gives CASSKDGLAGGRGDTGELFF.

This chain joins TRBV14 and TRBJ2-1; 7 nucleotides line up with TRBD1. The junction had 10 bases not matched to a gene; V was cut back by 2 bases and J by 0 bases. Germline V gene sequence: CDR1 SGHDN, CDR2 FVKESK. The CDR3 runs 18 residues. For the CDR3, the DNA is TGTGCCAGCAGCCAACGAGGACAGGCCACACCCTCCTACAATGAGCAGTTCTTC. Residues: CASSQRGQATPSYNEQFF. Variable domain in full (rest from reference TRBV14 and TRBJ2-1): EAGVTQFPSHSVIEKGQTVTLRCDPISGHDNLYWYRRVMGKEIKFLLHFVKESKQDESGMPNNRFLAERTGGTYSTLKVQPAELEDSGVYFCASSQRGQATPSYNEQFFGPGTRLTVL.

The J gene is TRBJ1-5, the V gene TRBV5-1; 9 bases agree with TRBD1. In germline, CDR1 is SGHRS, CDR2 YFSETQ. This CDR3 comprises 15 residues. With V trimmed by 0 bases and J by 4 bases, 2 bases remained unmatched. This CDR3 reads CASSLAGTGNQPQHF. The CDR3 DNA reads TGCGCCAGCAGCTTGGCCGGGACAGGGAATCAGCCCCAGCATTTT.

The CDR3 sequence: CASSPRRDRGRYGYTF. The CDR3 DNA follows: TGTGCCAGCAGTCCCCGGAGGGACAGGGGCCGCTATGGCTACACCTTC. The chain couples TRBV28 to TRBJ1-2, with 10 bases that match TRBD1. The CDR3 is 16 amino acids. V lost 5 bases, J lost 4 bases, and 10 bases stayed unmatched. CDR1 and CDR2 from the germline V gene are MDHEN and SYDVKM.

The rearrangement links TRBV28 to TRBJ2-1; the match to TRBD2 covers 11 bases. The junction had 11 bases not matched to a gene; V was cut back by 4 bases and J by 9 bases. CDR3 length equals 16 residues. Germline CDR1 is MDHEN and CDR2 is SYDVKM. This CDR3 is CASSSTRLAGGREQFF. CDR3 coding DNA: TGTGCCAGCAGTTCGACGAGGCTAGCGGGGGGCCGTGAGCAGTTCTTC.

The chain carries TRBV27 and TRBJ1-6; TRBD1 matches 10 bases. In germline, CDR1 is MNHEY, CDR2 SMNVEV (reference sequence). The CDR3 sequence is 21 residues long. Trimming removed 1 base from V and 1 base from J; junction bases left unmatched: 13. CDR3 coding DNA: TGTGCCAGCAGTTTATTGTCCGCGGGACAGGGGTTTACTTCCTATAATTCACCCCTCCACTTT. Translation gives CASSLLSAGQGFTSYNSPLHF.

The rearrangement joins TRBV7-2 to TRBJ2-7, with D tentatively TRBD2 (5 bases). Trimming left V 0 bases short and J 3 bases short, with 12 bases between. CDR3 length: 15 residues. Germline CDR1 reads SGHTA; CDR2 reads FQGNSA. Here the CDR3 DNA reads TGTGCCAGCAGCTTAGCAGTAGGAGGCGACTACGAGCAGTACTTC. Translated: CASSLAVGGDYEQYF.

This rearrangement joins TRBV7-9 to TRBJ1-1; possible D gene TRBD1, 6 bases. V was clipped by 4 bases and J by 0 bases, with 15 bases between them. Germline CDR1 is SEHNR and CDR2 is FQNEAQ (reference sequence). The CDR3 has 16 amino acids. CDR3 bases: TGTGCCAGCAGCTCCGGAAAAACAGGGTTGAACACTGAAGCTTTCTTT. Amino acids: CASSSGKTGLNTEAFF. Full variable domain (remainder filled in from reference TRBV7-9 and TRBJ1-1): DTGVSQNPRHKITKRGQNVTFRCDPISEHNRLYWYRQTLGQGPEFLTYFQNEAQLEKSRLLSDRFSAERPKGSFSTLEIQRTEQGDSAMYLCASSSGKTGLNTEAFFGQGTRLTVV.

The table lists this clone with a few counts. The J gene is TRBJ2-4, the V gene TRBV5-8, with 7 positions matching TRBD1. Trimming cost V 3 bases and J 5 bases; bases outside gene matches: 8. CDR3 length equals 15 residues. Germline V gene sequence: CDR1 SGHTS, CDR2 YDEGEE. CDR3 sequence reads: CASSSMTGNQNIQYF. The CDR3 coding sequence is TGTGCCAGCAGCTCTATGACAGGGAACCAAAACATTCAGTACTTC.

The V and J genes are TRBV28 and TRBJ1-3; D uncertain. Trimming removed 5 bases at V and 0 bases at J, with 11 bases between. CDR1 and CDR2 (germline): MDHEN, SYDVKM. The length of the CDR3 is 15 residues. The CDR3 coding sequence is TGTGCCAGCAGTCCCCTACCCCTCTCTGGAAACACCATATATTTT. It translates to CASSPLPLSGNTIYF.

This chain uses TRBV6-4 with TRBJ1-5, with D possibly being TRBD1 (5 bases). The CDR3 spans 14 residues. Germline loops: CDR1 MRHNA, CDR2 SNTAGT. V was pared by 0 bases and J by 6 bases, with 9 bases between. The CDR3: CASSDSEGAQPQHF. In DNA form, the CDR3 reads TGTGCCAGCAGTGACTCGGAAGGGGCTCAGCCCCAGCATTTT.

The V call is TRBV7-9, the J call TRBJ1-4, with D possibly matching TRBD1 (6 bases). CDR1 SEHNR and CDR2 FQNEAQ come from the germline V gene (reference sequence). The CDR3 runs to 15 residues. Trimming cost V 4 bases and J 3 bases, with 12 bases left between them. The CDR3 loop reads CASSSGGSPNEKLFF. Here the CDR3 DNA reads TGTGCCAGCAGCTCTGGGGGCAGCCCTAATGAAAAACTGTTTTTT.

The chain uses TRBV2 and TRBJ2-3; 15 bases are a match to TRBD2. The CDR3 totals 19 residues. The germline CDR1 and CDR2 sequences are SNHLY and FYNNEI. V lost 6 bases and J lost 2; bases outside the gene matches: 12. The CDR3 sequence is CASRNRGTSGRTNTDTQYF. DNA for the CDR3: TGTGCCAGCAGAAACAGGGGGACTAGCGGGAGGACTAACACAGATACGCAGTATTTT.